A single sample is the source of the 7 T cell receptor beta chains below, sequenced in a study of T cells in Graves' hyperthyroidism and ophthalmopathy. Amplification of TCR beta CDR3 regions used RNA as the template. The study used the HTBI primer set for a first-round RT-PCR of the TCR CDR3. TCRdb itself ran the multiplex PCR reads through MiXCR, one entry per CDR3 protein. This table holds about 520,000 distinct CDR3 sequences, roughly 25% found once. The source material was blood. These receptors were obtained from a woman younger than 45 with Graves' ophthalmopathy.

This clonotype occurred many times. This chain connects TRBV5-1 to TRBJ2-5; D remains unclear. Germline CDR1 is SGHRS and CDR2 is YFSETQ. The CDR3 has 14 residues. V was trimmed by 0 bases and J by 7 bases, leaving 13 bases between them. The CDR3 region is CASSLEAAPTTQYF. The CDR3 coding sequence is TGCGCCAGCAGCTTGGAGGCAGCCCCCACGACCCAGTACTTC.

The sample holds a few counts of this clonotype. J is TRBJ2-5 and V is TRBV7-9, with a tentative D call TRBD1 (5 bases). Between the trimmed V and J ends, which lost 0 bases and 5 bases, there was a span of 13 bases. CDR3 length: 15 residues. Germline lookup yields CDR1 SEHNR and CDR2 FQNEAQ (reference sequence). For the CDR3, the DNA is TGTGCCAGCAGCTTAGCAGGGGCCCTTTGGGAGACCCAGTACTTC. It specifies CASSLAGALWETQYF.

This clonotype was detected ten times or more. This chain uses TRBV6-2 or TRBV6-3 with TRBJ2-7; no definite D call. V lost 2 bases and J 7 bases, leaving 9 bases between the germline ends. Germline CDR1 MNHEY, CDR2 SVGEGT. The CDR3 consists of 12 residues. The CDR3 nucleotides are TGTGCCAGCAGTTACCCCCCACAAGAGCAGTACTTC. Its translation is CASSYPPQEQYF.

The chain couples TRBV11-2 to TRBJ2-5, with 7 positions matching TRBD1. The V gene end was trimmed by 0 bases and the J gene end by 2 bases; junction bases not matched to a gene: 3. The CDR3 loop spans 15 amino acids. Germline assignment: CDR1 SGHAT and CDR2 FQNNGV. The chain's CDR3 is CASSLDGTAQETQYF. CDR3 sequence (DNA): TGTGCCAGCAGCTTAGATGGGACAGCTCAAGAGACCCAGTACTTC. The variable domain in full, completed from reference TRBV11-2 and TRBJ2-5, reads EAGVAQSPRYKIIEKRQSVAFWCNPISGHATLYWYQQILGQGPKLLIQFQNNGVVDDSQLPKDRFSAERLKGVDSTLKIQPAKLEDSAVYLCASSLDGTAQETQYFGPGTRLLVL.

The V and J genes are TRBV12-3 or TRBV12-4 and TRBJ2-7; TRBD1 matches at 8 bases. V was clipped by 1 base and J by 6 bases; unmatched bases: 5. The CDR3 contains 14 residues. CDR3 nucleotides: TGTGCCAGCAGTTTAGAGGGCAGGGGGCGCGAGCAGTACTTC. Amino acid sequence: CASSLEGRGREQYF.

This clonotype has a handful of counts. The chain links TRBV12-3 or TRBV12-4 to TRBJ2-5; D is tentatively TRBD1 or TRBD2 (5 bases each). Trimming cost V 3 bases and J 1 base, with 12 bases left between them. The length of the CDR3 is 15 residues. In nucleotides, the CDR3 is TGTGCCAGCAGTTTGCAGGGAGAGTCCCAAGAGACCCAGTACTTC. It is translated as CASSLQGESQETQYF.

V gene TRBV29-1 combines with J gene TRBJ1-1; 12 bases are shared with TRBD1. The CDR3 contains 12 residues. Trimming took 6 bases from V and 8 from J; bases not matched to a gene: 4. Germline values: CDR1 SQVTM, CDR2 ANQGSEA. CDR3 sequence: CSVRDRGLEAFF. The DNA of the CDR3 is TGCAGCGTCCGGGACAGGGGGCTCGAAGCTTTCTTT.